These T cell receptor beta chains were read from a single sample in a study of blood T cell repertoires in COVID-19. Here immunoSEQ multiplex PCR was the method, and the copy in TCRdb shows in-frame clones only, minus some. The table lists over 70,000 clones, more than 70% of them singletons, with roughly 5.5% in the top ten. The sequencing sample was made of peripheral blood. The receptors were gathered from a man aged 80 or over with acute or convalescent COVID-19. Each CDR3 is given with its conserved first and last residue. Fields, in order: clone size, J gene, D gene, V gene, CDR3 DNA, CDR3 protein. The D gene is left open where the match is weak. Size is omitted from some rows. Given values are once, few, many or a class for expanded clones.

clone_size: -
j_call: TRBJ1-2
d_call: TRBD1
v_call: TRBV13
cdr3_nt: TGTGCCAGCAGCGTCACAGGGGGCTGGGGCTACACCTTC
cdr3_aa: CASSVTGGWGYTF

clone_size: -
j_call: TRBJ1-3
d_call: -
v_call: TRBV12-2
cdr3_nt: TGTGCAAGTCGCTTCGCCGGGACAGGGGGCTCTGGAAACACCATATATTTT
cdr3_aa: CASRFAGTGGSGNTIYF

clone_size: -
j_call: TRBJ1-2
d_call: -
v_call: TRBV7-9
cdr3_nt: TGTGCCAGCAGCTTAGCGGGGAGCCAAGCTAACTATGGCTACACCTTC
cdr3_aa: CASSLAGSQANYGYTF

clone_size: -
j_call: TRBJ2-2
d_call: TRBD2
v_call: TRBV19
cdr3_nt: TGTGCCAGTATAGAAAGCGGGAGTCCCGGGGAGCTGTTTTTT
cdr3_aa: CASIESGSPGELFF

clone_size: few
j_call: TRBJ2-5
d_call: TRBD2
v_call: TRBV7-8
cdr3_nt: TGTGCCAGCAGCTTACGGGGACTAGCGGGAGGCTGGCAAGAGACCCAGTACTTC
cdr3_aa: CASSLRGLAGGWQETQYF

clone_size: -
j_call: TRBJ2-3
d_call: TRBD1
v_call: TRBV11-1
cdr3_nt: TGTGCCAGCAGCTTCAAGGGGGCAGAGGCAGATACGCAGTATTTT
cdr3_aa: CASSFKGAEADTQYF

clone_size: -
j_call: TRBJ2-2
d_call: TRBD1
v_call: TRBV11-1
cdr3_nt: TGTGCCAGCAGGCCACAGGGGTTGGGGACCGGGGAGCTGTTTTTT
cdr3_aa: CASRPQGLGTGELFF

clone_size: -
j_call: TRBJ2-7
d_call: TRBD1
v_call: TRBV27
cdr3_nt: TGTGCCAGCAGACAGGGGGCCTCCTACGAGCAGTACTTC
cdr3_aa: CASRQGASYEQYF

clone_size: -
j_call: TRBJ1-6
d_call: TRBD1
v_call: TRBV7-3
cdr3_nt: TGTGCCAGCAGCGCATACCGGGACAGTAATTCACCCCTCCACTTT
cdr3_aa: CASSAYRDSNSPLHF

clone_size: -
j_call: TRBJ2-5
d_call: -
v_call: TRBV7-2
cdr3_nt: TGTGCCAGCAGCTTCGGGACTCACCAAGAGACCCAGTACTTC
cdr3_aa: CASSFGTHQETQYF

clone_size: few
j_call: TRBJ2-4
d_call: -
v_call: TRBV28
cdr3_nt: TGTGCCAGCACCGACCCTCGGAGGGTCGGCGCCAAAAACATTCAGTACTTC
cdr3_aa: CASTDPRRVGAKNIQYF

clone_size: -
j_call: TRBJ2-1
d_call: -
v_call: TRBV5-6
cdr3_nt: TGTGCCAGCAGCTTGGCCTTGGCGGGGGCTTACAATGAGCAGTTCTTC
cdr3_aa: CASSLALAGAYNEQFF

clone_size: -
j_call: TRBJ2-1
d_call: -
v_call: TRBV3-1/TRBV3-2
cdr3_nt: TGTGCCAGCAGGCAGGAGGGGGGGGCCCGCAATGAGCAGTTCTTC
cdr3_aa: CASRQEGGARNEQFF

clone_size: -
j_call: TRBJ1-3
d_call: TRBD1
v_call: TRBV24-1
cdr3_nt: TGTGCCACCAGTGATTCGGGACAGGGGGCAGGTGGAAACACCATATATTTT
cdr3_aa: CATSDSGQGAGGNTIYF

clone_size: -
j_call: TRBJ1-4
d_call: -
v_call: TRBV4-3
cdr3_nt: TGCGCCAGCAGCCAAGGGGGTCAGGGTTGGGAAAAACTGTTTTTT
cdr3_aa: CASSQGGQGWEKLFF

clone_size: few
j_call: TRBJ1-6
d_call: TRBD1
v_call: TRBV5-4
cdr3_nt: TGTGCCAGCAGCGAAGCCCCGGGACAGGGGGCGCCTTCACCCCTCCACTTT
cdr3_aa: CASSEAPGQGAPSPLHF

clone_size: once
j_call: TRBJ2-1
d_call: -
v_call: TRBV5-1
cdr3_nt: TGCGCCAGCAGCGCGGACTCCCACAATGAGCAGTTCTTC
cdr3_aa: CASSADSHNEQFF